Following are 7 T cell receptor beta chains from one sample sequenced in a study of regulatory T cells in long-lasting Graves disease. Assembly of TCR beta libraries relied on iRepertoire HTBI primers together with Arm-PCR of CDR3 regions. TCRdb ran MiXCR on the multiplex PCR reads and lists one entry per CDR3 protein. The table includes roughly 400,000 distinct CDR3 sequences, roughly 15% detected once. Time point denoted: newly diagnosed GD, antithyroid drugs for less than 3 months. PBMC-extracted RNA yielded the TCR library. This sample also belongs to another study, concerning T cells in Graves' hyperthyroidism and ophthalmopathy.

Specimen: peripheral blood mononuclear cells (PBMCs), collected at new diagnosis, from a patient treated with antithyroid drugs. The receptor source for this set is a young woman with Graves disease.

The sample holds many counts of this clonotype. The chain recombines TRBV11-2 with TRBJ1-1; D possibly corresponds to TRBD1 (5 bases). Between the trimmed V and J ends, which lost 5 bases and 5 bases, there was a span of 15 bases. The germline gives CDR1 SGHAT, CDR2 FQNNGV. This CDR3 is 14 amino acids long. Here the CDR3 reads CASSQGTSRTEAFF. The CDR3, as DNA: TGTGCCAGCAGCCAGGGAACATCGAGGACTGAAGCTTTCTTT.

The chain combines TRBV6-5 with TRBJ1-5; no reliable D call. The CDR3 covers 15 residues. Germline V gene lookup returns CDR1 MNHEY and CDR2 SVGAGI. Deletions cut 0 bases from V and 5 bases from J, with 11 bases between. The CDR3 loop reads CASSYSGIPDQPQHF. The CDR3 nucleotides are TGTGCCAGCAGTTACTCAGGGATTCCTGATCAGCCCCAGCATTTT.

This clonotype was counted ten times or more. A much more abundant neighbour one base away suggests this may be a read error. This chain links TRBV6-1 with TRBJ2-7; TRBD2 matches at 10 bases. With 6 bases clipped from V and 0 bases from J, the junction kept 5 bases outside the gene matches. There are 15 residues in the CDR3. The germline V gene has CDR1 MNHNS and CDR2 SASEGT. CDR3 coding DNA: TGTGCCAGCAGGTACTCTAGCGGGAGCTCCTACGAGCAGTACTTC. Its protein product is CASRYSSGSSYEQYF.

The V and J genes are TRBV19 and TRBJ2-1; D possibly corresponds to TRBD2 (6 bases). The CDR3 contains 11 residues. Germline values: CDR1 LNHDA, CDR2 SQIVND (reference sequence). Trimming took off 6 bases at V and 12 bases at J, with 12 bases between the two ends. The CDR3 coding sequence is TGTGCCAGTAGCGAAGGGACTCGGCAGTTCTTC. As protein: CASSEGTRQFF.

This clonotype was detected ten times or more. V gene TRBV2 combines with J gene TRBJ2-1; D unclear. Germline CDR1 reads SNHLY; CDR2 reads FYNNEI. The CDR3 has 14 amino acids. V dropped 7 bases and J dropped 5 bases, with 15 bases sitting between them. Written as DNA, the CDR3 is TGTGCCAGCAAAGTGGTGAGTTGGAACAATGAGCAGTTCTTC. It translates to CASKVVSWNNEQFF.

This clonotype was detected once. Here the CDR3 DNA reads TGTGCCAGCAGCCAAGCCAGGACAGGCATCCACTTT. It yields the protein CASSQARTGIHF. The chain has TRBV3-1 and TRBJ1-6, with TRBD1 identical over 7 bases. The CDR3 covers 12 residues. Losses at the gene ends were 1 base for V and 17 bases for J; bases not matched to a gene: 5. Germline V lookup: CDR1 LGHDT, CDR2 YNNKEL (reference sequence).

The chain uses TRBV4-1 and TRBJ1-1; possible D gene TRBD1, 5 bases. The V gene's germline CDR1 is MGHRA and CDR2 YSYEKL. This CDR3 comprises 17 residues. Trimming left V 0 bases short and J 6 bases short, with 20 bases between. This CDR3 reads CASSQDFFDSTDAEAFF. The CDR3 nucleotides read TGCGCCAGCAGCCAAGACTTTTTTGACAGCACTGACGCTGAAGCTTTCTTT.